A single sample gave rise to the 32 T cell receptor beta chains below, sequenced in a study of radiotherapy plus CTLA-4 blockade in lung cancer. The data were produced by immunoSEQ multiplex PCR, yet TCRdb's version contains in-frame clones alone and is incomplete. Of roughly 80,000 clones detected, around 81% appear once; the ten largest clones hold 3% to 5%. The sequences come from peripheral blood, collected from a patient treated with radiotherapy plus ipilimumab. The receptors were gathered from a human donor with non-small cell lung cancer who had a partial response to radiotherapy plus ipilimumab. Some clones in this sample may be carry-over from other donors' samples.

V is TRBV6-5 and J is TRBJ1-4; tentatively, D is TRBD1 (6 bases). Germline V gene data show CDR1 as MNHEY and CDR2 as SVGAGI. The CDR3 totals 14 residues. V was trimmed by 8 bases and J by 4 bases, leaving 14 bases between them. The CDR3 coding sequence is TGTGCCAGCGTACCGGGACATAGTAATGAAAAACTGTTTTTT. Translation gives CASVPGHSNEKLFF.

The CDR3 nucleotides read TGTGCCAGCAGCCAGGACAGGGGTGGAACTGAAGCTTTCTTT. This sequence encodes CASSQDRGGTEAFF. The genes are TRBV7-8 and TRBJ1-1; TRBD1 aligns across 9 bases. This CDR3 spans 14 amino acids. With V trimmed by 5 bases and J by 5 bases, 6 bases remained unmatched. Per the germline V gene, CDR1 is SGHVS and CDR2 is FQNEAQ.

The V and J genes are TRBV5-4 and TRBJ2-3; TRBD2 matches 10 bases. The CDR3 consists of 18 residues. Germline-derived CDR1 and CDR2 are SGHNT and YYREEE (reference sequence). Trimming cost V 3 bases and J 0 bases; bases outside gene matches: 10. The CDR3 sequence is CASSYRTSGAFSTDTQYF. CDR3 in DNA: TGTGCCAGCAGCTACAGGACTAGCGGAGCCTTTAGCACAGATACGCAGTATTTT.

This clone has just a few counts. The chain has TRBV5-1 and TRBJ2-3, with D possibly being TRBD1 (6 bases). Germline V gene sequence: CDR1 SGHRS, CDR2 YFSETQ. Trimming took off 1 base at V and 1 base at J, with 10 bases between the two ends. This CDR3 is built from 15 residues. DNA of the CDR3: TGCGCCAGCAGCTTGTTGGGGGCTCGCACAGATACGCAGTATTTT. It is translated as CASSLLGARTDTQYF.

J is TRBJ2-1 and V is TRBV7-2, with 13 bases lining up with TRBD2. The germline CDR1 and CDR2 sequences are SGHTA and FQGNSA. After removal of 5 bases from V and 2 bases from J, the junction contained 9 bases not matched to a gene. The CDR3 is 18 amino acids. CDR3 amino acids: CASSMRTSGGGTYNEQFF. The CDR3 coding sequence is TGTGCCAGCAGCATGCGGACTAGCGGGGGTGGAACCTACAATGAGCAGTTCTTC.

CDR3 bases: TGCGCCAGCAGCCCCTCGGGAGGCTTGAGCAACAATGAGCAGTTCTTC. Residues: CASSPSGGLSNNEQFF. V and J are TRBV5-1 and TRBJ2-1; 7 bases agree with TRBD2. The CDR3 has 16 amino acids. Trimming took 4 bases from V and 5 from J; bases not matched to a gene: 12. Germline V gives CDR1 SGHRS, CDR2 YFSETQ.

V gene TRBV5-1 combines with J gene TRBJ2-3, with 10 bases matching TRBD2. The CDR3 loop spans 15 amino acids. Germline V lookup: CDR1 SGHRS, CDR2 YFSETQ. V shed 5 bases and J 1 base; nucleotides not matched to a gene: 4. CDR3 nucleotides: TGCGCCAGCAGGAAAGGACTAGCGGGCACAGATACGCAGTATTTT. Translation gives CASRKGLAGTDTQYF.

The chain couples TRBV6-6 to TRBJ1-6; tentatively, D is TRBD1 (5 bases). Deletions cut 0 bases from V and 5 bases from J, with 8 bases between. Germline V CDR1 and CDR2: MNHNY, SVGAGI (reference sequence). This CDR3 is 15 amino acids long. As DNA, the CDR3 is TGTGCCAGCAGTTACTCAGGGGTGGATAATTCACCCCTCCACTTT. Protein product: CASSYSGVDNSPLHF.

The rearrangement links TRBV28 to TRBJ2-1; D is ambiguous. Germline V lookup: CDR1 MDHEN, CDR2 SYDVKM. CDR3 length: 16 amino acids. Deletions cut 5 bases from V and 1 base from J, with 15 bases between. CDR3 region: CASSMSSVSSYNEQFF. The CDR3 DNA reads as TGTGCCAGCAGTATGTCGAGCGTCTCTTCCTACAATGAGCAGTTCTTC.

In this sample, this clone is medium-sized (0.01 to 0.1%). The chain links TRBV7-9 to TRBJ1-4; 9 bases are shared with TRBD1. Germline trimming cut 8 bases from V and 10 bases from J; bases unmatched to any gene: 8. The CDR3 extends over 13 amino acids. Germline assignment: CDR1 SEHNR and CDR2 FQNEAQ (reference sequence). CDR3 sequence (DNA): TGTGCCAGCTCATTTGACAGGGGGGGAAAACTGTTTTTT. Translating it yields CASSFDRGGKLFF.

The chain couples TRBV7-9 to TRBJ2-7, with 7 bases aligning to TRBD1. Trimming took 4 bases from V and 0 from J; bases not matched to a gene: 6. The V gene's germline CDR1 is SEHNR and CDR2 FQNEAQ (reference sequence). The CDR3 extends over 15 amino acids. The CDR3 here is CASSSAGTASYEQYF. Here the CDR3 DNA reads TGTGCCAGCAGCTCGGCTGGGACAGCCTCCTACGAGCAGTACTTC.

The gene calls are TRBV7-2 and TRBJ1-2; no clear D gene. Germline V gene sequence: CDR1 SGHTA, CDR2 FQGNSA. Trimming shortened V by 0 bases and J by 5 bases, and 10 bases separated the two germline ends. CDR3 length equals 14 residues. CDR3 sequence reads: CASSLASSLYGYTF. The CDR3 nucleotides are TGTGCCAGCAGCTTAGCGTCCTCCCTTTATGGCTACACCTTC.

J is TRBJ2-3 and V is TRBV7-2; 10 bases agree with TRBD2. J lost 3 bases, V lost 6 bases, and 6 bases had no gene match. CDR3 length: 15 residues. Germline V lookup: CDR1 SGHTA, CDR2 FQGNSA. The DNA for the CDR3 is TGTGCCAGCAGACTCGGACTAGCGGTTACAGATACGCAGTATTTT. Its protein is CASRLGLAVTDTQYF. Full variable domain (missing parts from reference TRBV7-2 and TRBJ2-3): GAGVSQSPSNKVTEKGKDVELRCDPISGHTALYWYRQSLGQGLEFLIYFQGNSAPDKSGLPSDRFSAERTGGSVSTLTIQRTQQEDSAVYLCASRLGLAVTDTQYFGPGTRLTVL.

The genes are TRBV6-1 and TRBJ1-1; 8 positions agree with TRBD1. Germline-derived CDR1 and CDR2 are MNHNS and SASEGT. The CDR3 is 13 amino acids. Losses at the gene ends were 10 bases for V and 5 bases for J; bases not matched to a gene: 9. Written as DNA, the CDR3 is TGTGCCATCTCCAGGGGGCGCGATACTGAAGCTTTCTTT. It yields the protein CAISRGRDTEAFF.

A single count supports this clone. The chain combines TRBV5-1 with TRBJ2-2; TRBD2 is a possible D gene (5 bases). Germline-derived CDR1 and CDR2 are SGHRS and YFSETQ. The CDR3 sequence is 16 residues long. V lost 0 bases and J lost 2, with 11 bases in between. The CDR3 loop is CASSLAWTLNTGELFF. CDR3 DNA: TGCGCCAGCAGCTTGGCGTGGACTCTAAACACCGGGGAGCTGTTTTTT.

V usage is TRBV7-7 and J usage is TRBJ2-3; TRBD2 aligns across 13 bases. The ends lost 5 bases at V and 8 bases at J; junction bases unmatched: 7. This CDR3 spans 15 amino acids. Germline V gene sequence: CDR1 SSHAT, CDR2 FNYEAQ (reference sequence). This CDR3 reads CASSQTSGRAGTQYF. The DNA for the CDR3 is TGTGCCAGCAGCCAAACTAGCGGGAGGGCCGGTACGCAGTATTTT. The whole variable domain, remainder taken from reference TRBV7-7 and TRBJ2-3, is GAGVSQSPRYKVTKRGQDVTLRCDPISSHATLYWYQQALGQGPEFLTYFNYEAQPDKSGLPSDRFSAERPEGSISTLTIQRTEQRDSAMYRCASSQTSGRAGTQYFGPGTRLTVL.

This clone was counted only a few times. The chain employs TRBV6-5 and TRBJ2-1; D may be TRBD2 (7 bases). Germline V gene lookup returns CDR1 MNHEY and CDR2 SVGAGI. This CDR3 has 16 residues. With 2 bases removed from V and 7 bases from J, the gap between germline ends came to 18 bases. The CDR3 sequence is CASSYGLGGALNEQFF. The CDR3, as DNA: TGTGCCAGCAGTTACGGCCTGGGGGGGGCTTTAAATGAGCAGTTCTTC.

The V gene is TRBV28, the J gene TRBJ2-2, with TRBD2 matching 8 bases. CDR3 length equals 16 residues. Looked up from germline, CDR1 is MDHEN and CDR2 is SYDVKM. Trimming removed 5 bases from V and 2 bases from J; junction bases left unmatched: 7. The CDR3 loop reads CASSPTGGPNTGELFF. The DNA for the CDR3 is TGTGCCAGCAGTCCGACGGGGGGGCCTAACACCGGGGAGCTGTTTTTT.

The chain couples TRBV6-6 to TRBJ2-7; D gene unclear. CDR1 MNHNY and CDR2 SVGAGI come from the germline V gene (reference sequence). The CDR3 covers 13 residues. The V end lost 2 bases, the J end lost 3 bases, and 8 bases lay between the germline ends. The CDR3 here is CASSYEALYEQYF. The CDR3 nucleotides are TGTGCCAGCAGTTACGAGGCGCTCTACGAGCAGTACTTC.

This rearrangement joins TRBV6-5 to TRBJ2-2; tentatively, D is TRBD1 (6 bases). The germline gives CDR1 MNHEY, CDR2 SVGAGI. V lost 4 bases to trimming and J lost 1 base, with 10 bases between them. The CDR3 is 15 amino acids. The CDR3 protein is CASSSGTMNTGELFF. CDR3 nucleotides: TGTGCCAGCAGTTCAGGGACAATGAACACCGGGGAGCTGTTTTTT.

This chain joins TRBV28 and TRBJ2-7, with TRBD1 as a possible D gene (5 bases). The CDR3 loop spans 14 amino acids. Germline lookup yields CDR1 MDHEN and CDR2 SYDVKM. V lost 7 bases and J lost 2, with 15 bases in between. The CDR3 reads CASNRWVGAYEQYF. CDR3 sequence (DNA): TGTGCCAGCAATCGTTGGGTAGGGGCCTACGAGCAGTACTTC. Complete variable domain (other parts from reference TRBV28 and TRBJ2-7): DVKVTQSSRYLVKRTGEKVFLECVQDMDHENMFWYRQDPGLGLRLIYFSYDVKMKEKGDIPEGYSVSREKKERFSLILESASTNQTSMYLCASNRWVGAYEQYFGPGTRLTVT.

This chain uses TRBV11-3 with TRBJ1-2; D is possibly TRBD1 (5 bases). The CDR3 consists of 13 residues. Trimming removed 1 base at V and 2 bases at J, with 5 bases between. CDR1 SGHNT and CDR2 YENEEA come from the germline V gene. In DNA, the CDR3 is TGTGCCAGCAGCTTAGGACAGAACTATGGCTACACCTTC. The encoded protein is CASSLGQNYGYTF.

Of note for this clone: The junction shows a germline mismatch at one end, possibly a read error. The CDR3 DNA sequence: TGCGCCAGCAGCCAAGAACGACAGGTGTCTTACTATGGCTACACCTTC. Protein sequence: CASSQERQVSYYGYTF. V and J are TRBV5-4 and TRBJ1-2, with D possibly matching TRBD1 (6 bases). The CDR3 sequence is 16 residues long. Germline CDR1 SGHNT, CDR2 YYREEE (reference sequence).

The chain combines TRBV19 with TRBJ2-2; the D is unclear. The germline V gene has CDR1 LNHDA and CDR2 SQIVND (reference sequence). The CDR3 extends over 15 amino acids. Trimming took 3 bases from V and 2 from J, leaving 10 bases between them. The CDR3 region is CASSITVRNTGELFF. The CDR3 nucleotides are TGTGCCAGTAGTATCACGGTCCGTAACACCGGGGAGCTGTTTTTT. The full variable domain, its missing parts supplied by reference TRBV19 and TRBJ2-2, is DGGITQSPKYLFRKEGQNVTLSCEQNLNHDAMYWYRQDPGQGLRLIYYSQIVNDFQKGDIAEGYSVSREKKESFPLTVTSAQKNPTAFYLCASSITVRNTGELFFGEGSRLTVL.

This clone was picked up one time. The chain employs TRBV6-1 and TRBJ1-2; the D gene is possibly TRBD1 (6 bases). The V end lost 6 bases, the J end lost 0 bases, and 11 bases lay between the germline ends. Germline lookup yields CDR1 MNHNS and CDR2 SASEGT. This CDR3 contains 14 residues. Written as DNA, the CDR3 is TGTGCCAGCAGCACAGGGTCCACTAACTATGGCTACACCTTC. Encoded protein: CASSTGSTNYGYTF.

The V call is TRBV6-6, the J call TRBJ1-1; 9 nucleotides line up with TRBD1. The trim removed 0 bases at V and 2 bases at J, leaving 4 bases unmatched. The CDR3 extends over 16 amino acids. Germline CDR1 reads MNHNY; CDR2 reads SVGAGI (reference sequence). Here the CDR3 DNA reads TGTGCCAGCAGTTACTCAGGGACAGGGAAAAACACTGAAGCTTTCTTT. Residues: CASSYSGTGKNTEAFF.

The J gene is TRBJ1-6, the V gene TRBV4-3; 7 bases fit TRBD1. V dropped 4 bases and J dropped 6; count of bases not matched to a gene: 3. The length of the CDR3 is 14 residues. Germline loops: CDR1 LGHNA, CDR2 YSLEER. The CDR3 coding sequence is TGCGCCAGCAGCCTCCGACAGGGTAATTCACCCCTCCACTTT. Protein: CASSLRQGNSPLHF.

This clone was picked up one time. This rearrangement joins TRBV7-3 to TRBJ2-5, with D perhaps matching TRBD1 (5 bases). V was clipped by 5 bases and J by 5 bases, with 18 bases between them. Germline loops: CDR1 SGHTA, CDR2 FQGTGA. The CDR3 loop spans 15 amino acids. The CDR3 protein is CASSPLPGPGETQYF. DNA of the CDR3: TGTGCCAGCAGCCCCCTCCCAGGGCCCGGGGAGACCCAGTACTTC.

The rearrangement joins TRBV9 to TRBJ2-3, with 14 bases identical to TRBD2. V dropped 2 bases and J dropped 4; count of bases not matched to a gene: 6. Germline CDR1 and CDR2: SGDLS and YYNGEE. This CDR3 comprises 17 residues. The CDR3 DNA follows: TGTGCCAGCAGCGTCTTCAGACTAGCGGGAGGGCCAGATACGCAGTATTTT. Protein: CASSVFRLAGGPDTQYF.

J is TRBJ1-4 and V is TRBV29-1; D gene uncertain. This CDR3 comprises 11 residues. Per germline, CDR1 SQVTM and CDR2 ANQGSEA. V lost 7 bases, J lost 7 bases, and 10 bases lay in between. The CDR3 coding sequence is TGCAGCGCCTCCGAGGGTGAAAAACTGTTTTTT. This sequence encodes CSASEGEKLFF.

The J gene is TRBJ1-5, the V gene TRBV28; D is possibly TRBD1 (6 bases). The CDR3 extends over 14 amino acids. V was trimmed by 1 base and J by 2 bases, leaving 6 bases between them. The germline CDR1 and CDR2 sequences are MDHEN and SYDVKM. The CDR3 DNA reads TGTGCCAGCAGTTTATCAGGGGGCAATCAGCCCCAGCATTTT. This encodes CASSLSGGNQPQHF.

The rearrangement links TRBV6-1 to TRBJ1-2; D is uncertain. Trimming left V 1 base short and J 4 bases short, with 7 bases between. Germline-derived CDR1 and CDR2 are MNHNS and SASEGT. This CDR3 has 13 amino acids. CDR3 sequence reads: CASSEGAAYGYTF. The CDR3 DNA reads as TGTGCCAGCAGTGAAGGGGCAGCCTATGGCTACACCTTC.